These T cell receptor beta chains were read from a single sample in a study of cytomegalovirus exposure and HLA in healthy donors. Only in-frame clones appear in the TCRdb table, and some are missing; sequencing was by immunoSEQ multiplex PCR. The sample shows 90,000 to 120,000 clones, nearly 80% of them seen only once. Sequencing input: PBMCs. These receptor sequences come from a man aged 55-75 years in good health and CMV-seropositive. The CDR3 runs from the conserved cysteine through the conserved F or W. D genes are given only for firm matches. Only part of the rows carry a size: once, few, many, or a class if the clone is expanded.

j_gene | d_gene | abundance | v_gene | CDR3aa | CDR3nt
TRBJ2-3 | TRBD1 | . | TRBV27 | CASSSRTGGADTQYF | TGTGCCAGCAGTTCGCGGACAGGGGGCGCAGATACGCAGTATTTT
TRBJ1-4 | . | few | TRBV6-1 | CASSLTGEKLFF | TGTGCCAGCAGTTTGACGGGTGAAAAACTGTTTTTT
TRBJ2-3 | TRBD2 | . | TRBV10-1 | CASRAGGGADTQYF | TGCGCCAGCAGAGCGGGGGGAGGAGCAGATACGCAGTATTTT
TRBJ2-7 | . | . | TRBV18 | CASSPTGYSTIGEQYF | TGTGCCAGCTCACCAACAGGGTATTCCACTATAGGCGAGCAGTACTTC
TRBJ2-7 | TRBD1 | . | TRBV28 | CASSTPSTGRQSYEQYF | TGTGCCAGCAGTACACCCTCGACAGGGCGCCAGAGCTACGAGCAGTACTTC
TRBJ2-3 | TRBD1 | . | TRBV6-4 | CASSPGSGGGTDTQYF | TGTGCCAGCAGTCCGGGGTCAGGGGGCGGTACAGATACGCAGTATTTT
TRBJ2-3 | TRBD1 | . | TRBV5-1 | CASSTRRGQGGQYF | TGCGCCAGCAGCACTAGAAGGGGACAGGGAGGGCAGTATTTT
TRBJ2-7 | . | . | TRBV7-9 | CSSTQGRDEQYF | TGTTCCAGCACCCAAGGTCGGGACGAGCAGTACTTC
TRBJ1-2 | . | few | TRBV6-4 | CASSEGANYGYTF | TGTGCCAGCAGTGAAGGGGCAAACTATGGCTACACCTTC
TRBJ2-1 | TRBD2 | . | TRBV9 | CASSVAVASGDNEQFF | TGTGCCAGCAGCGTAGCAGTAGCTAGCGGAGACAATGAGCAGTTCTTC
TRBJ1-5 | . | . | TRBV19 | CASSTRESNQPQHF | TGTGCCAGTAGTACCCGCGAAAGCAATCAGCCCCAGCATTTT
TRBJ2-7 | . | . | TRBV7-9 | CASSSSGSPFEQYF | TGTGCCAGCAGCTCCTCGGGGTCGCCTTTCGAGCAGTACTTC
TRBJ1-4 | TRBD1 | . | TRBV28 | CASWDREGEKLFF | TGTGCCAGCTGGGACAGGGAAGGAGAAAAACTGTTTTTT
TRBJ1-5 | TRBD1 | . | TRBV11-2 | CASSRDRGENQPQHF | TGTGCCAGCAGCCGGGACAGGGGAGAGAATCAGCCCCAGCATTTT
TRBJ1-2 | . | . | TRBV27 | CASGTSGGYGYTF | TGTGCCAGTGGGACCTCGGGGGGCTATGGCTACACCTTC
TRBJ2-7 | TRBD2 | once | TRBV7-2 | CASSLALAGGGEQYF | TGTGCCAGCAGCTTGGCACTAGCGGGGGGAGGCGAGCAGTACTTC
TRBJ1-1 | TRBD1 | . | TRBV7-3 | CASSPGGTGATEAFF | TGTGCCAGCAGCCCGGGCGGGACAGGGGCCACTGAAGCTTTCTTT
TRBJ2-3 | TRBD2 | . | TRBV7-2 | CAGKRGAGAGGSADTQYF | TGTGCCGGAAAGAGGGGCGCCGGAGCGGGGGGTAGTGCAGATACGCAGTATTTT
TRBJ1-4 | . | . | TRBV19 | CASSIVGNGPNEKLFF | TGTGCCAGTAGTATAGTGGGTAATGGGCCTAATGAAAAACTGTTTTTT
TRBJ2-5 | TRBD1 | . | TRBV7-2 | CASSDRGRETQYF | TGTGCCAGCAGCGACAGGGGGCGAGAGACCCAGTACTTC
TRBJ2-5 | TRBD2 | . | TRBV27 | CASRSGGVGETQYF | TGTGCCAGCAGGAGCGGGGGTGTCGGAGAGACCCAGTACTTC
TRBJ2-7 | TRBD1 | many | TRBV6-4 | CASSYATGAEQYF | TGTGCCAGCAGTTACGCGACAGGGGCCGAGCAGTACTTC
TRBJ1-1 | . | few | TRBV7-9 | CASSLAGRAEAFF | TGTGCCAGCAGCTTAGCAGGGAGGGCTGAAGCTTTCTTT
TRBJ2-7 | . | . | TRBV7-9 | CASSTVTGEQYF | TGTGCCAGCAGCACCGTTACAGGAGAGCAGTACTTC
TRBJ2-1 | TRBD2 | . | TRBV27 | CASSLGLAEYNEQFF | TGTGCCAGCAGCTTGGGACTAGCGGAGTACAATGAGCAGTTCTTC
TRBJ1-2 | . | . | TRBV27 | CASRHSFYGYTF | TGTGCCAGCCGACACTCTTTCTATGGCTACACCTTC
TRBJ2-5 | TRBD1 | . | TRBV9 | CASSTDRERETQYF | TGTGCCAGCAGCACCGACAGGGAGCGGGAGACCCAGTACTTC